A single sample gave rise to the 13 T cell receptor beta chains below, sequenced in a study of vaccination and CD4 T cells after COVID-19. No cognate antigen is known for these TCRs. The assay that was used to sequence DNA from cultured CD4+ T cells was the Oncomine TCR Beta short-read assay. TCRdb passed the PCR reads through MiXCR, listing each CDR3 protein once. The sample gives about 10,000 distinct CDR3 sequences, about 42% of which show up once; approximately 28% is in the top ten. Noted treatment: roughly 10-day PBMC culture with coronavirus spike peptide pools or control peptides (ViraFEST assay). The specimen was CD4+ T cells from blood, cultured in vitro. The source of these receptors is a human donor who had recovered from COVID-19.

The genes are TRBV7-9 and TRBJ2-7; TRBD1 aligns across 7 bases. CDR1 SEHNR and CDR2 FQNEAQ come from the germline V gene (reference sequence). This CDR3 spans 14 amino acids. With V trimmed by 1 base and J by 2 bases, 2 bases remained unmatched. The CDR3 is CASSLGQGAYEQYF. The CDR3 DNA reads as TGTGCCAGCAGCTTAGGGCAGGGGGCCTACGAGCAGTACTTC. Filled out from reference TRBV7-9 and TRBJ2-7, the complete variable domain reads DTGVSQNPRHKITKRGQNVTFRCDPISEHNRLYWYRQTLGQGPEFLTYFQNEAQLEKSRLLSDRFSAERPKGSFSTLEIQRTEQGDSAMYLCASSLGQGAYEQYFGPGTRLTVT.

This clonotype showed up just a few times. This sequence joins TRBV27 and TRBJ2-1; D not resolved. Trimming removed 7 bases at V and 0 bases at J, with 13 bases between. The CDR3 sequence is 15 residues long. Germline CDR1 and CDR2: MNHEY and SMNVEV (reference sequence). Written as DNA, the CDR3 is TGTGCCAGCAATATACAGAGACACTCCTACAATGAGCAGTTCTTC. This gives the protein CASNIQRHSYNEQFF.

J is TRBJ2-3 and V is TRBV5-6; D unclear. This CDR3 is built from 17 residues. Germline V gene sequence: CDR1 SGHDT, CDR2 YYEEEE. Trimming removed 3 bases at V and 8 bases at J, with 25 bases between. DNA of the CDR3: TGTGCCAGCAGCTCCCGGTGGGTGGGTCCCGATCTAGGTACGCAGTATTTT. Translating gives CASSSRWVGPDLGTQYF.

This CDR3 is CASSPSTGNTIYF. CDR3 bases: TGTGCCAGCAGCCCCTCGACTGGAAACACCATATATTTT. The chain combines TRBV14 with TRBJ1-3; D remains unclear. V was clipped by 4 bases and J by 2 bases, with 6 bases between them. Germline V lookup: CDR1 SGHDN, CDR2 FVKESK. CDR3 length: 13 residues.

The genes are TRBV6-4 and TRBJ2-2, with 8 nucleotides matching TRBD1. There are 17 residues in the CDR3. Germline V gene data show CDR1 as MRHNA and CDR2 as SNTAGT. V shed 1 base and J 4 bases; nucleotides not matched to a gene: 8. The CDR3 DNA is TGTGCCAGCAGTGACTTCGACGGACAGGGTAGCACCGGGGAGCTGTTTTTT. Translated, it gives CASSDFDGQGSTGELFF.

The sample holds a few counts of this clonotype. The chain links TRBV20-1 to TRBJ2-4; D is possibly TRBD2 (6 bases). The V end was cut by 7 bases, the J end by 3 bases, with 22 bases between. This CDR3 has 16 amino acids. The germline gives CDR1 DFQATT, CDR2 SNEGSKA (reference sequence). CDR3 nucleotide sequence: TGCAGTGAGAGAGGGCGGGCGGGGAGAAACAAAAACATTCAGTACTTC. Translated: CSERGRAGRNKNIQYF.

The rearrangement links TRBV6-1 to TRBJ1-3; tentative D call: TRBD1 (5 bases). This CDR3 has 13 amino acids. Germline V gene lookup returns CDR1 MNHNS and CDR2 SASEGT. Trimming took off 8 bases at V and 4 bases at J, with 12 bases between the two ends. This chain's CDR3 is CASGGFGGNTIYF. Written as DNA, the CDR3 is TGTGCCAGCGGGGGATTTGGGGGAAACACCATATATTTT.

The sample holds a few counts of this clonotype. This chain joins TRBV20-1 and TRBJ2-7; perhaps D is TRBD1 or TRBD2 (5 bases each). CDR1 is DFQATT and CDR2 is SNEGSKA in the germline V gene (reference sequence). The CDR3 contains 13 residues. Here the CDR3 DNA reads TGCAGCACCCCAGCCGGGGCTCCCACCGGGCAGTACTTC. As protein: CSTPAGAPTGQYF.

The chain recombines TRBV27 with TRBJ1-3, with D perhaps matching TRBD1 (5 bases). Looked up from germline, CDR1 is MNHEY and CDR2 is SMNVEV (reference sequence). This CDR3 contains 13 residues. V was shortened by 4 bases and J by 2 bases, with 6 bases between the two germline ends. The CDR3 DNA is TGTGCCAGCAGTTCCAGGGCTGGAAACACCATATATTTT. It codes for CASSSRAGNTIYF.

The chain carries TRBV7-2 and TRBJ2-1, with a tentative D call TRBD1 (5 bases). The length of the CDR3 is 17 residues. V was pared by 3 bases and J by 4 bases, with 19 bases between. Germline V gene data show CDR1 as SGHTA and CDR2 as FQGNSA. The CDR3 region is CASSFLSGSSGYNEQFF. DNA for the CDR3: TGTGCCAGCAGCTTTTTGTCAGGGTCATCAGGATACAATGAGCAGTTCTTC.

The chain couples TRBV15 to TRBJ1-2, with a weak D call TRBD1 (5 bases). V lost 1 base and J lost 8, with 20 bases in between. Germline V gene lookup returns CDR1 LNHNV and CDR2 YYDKDF (reference sequence). There are 16 residues in the CDR3. CDR3 sequence reads: CATSRVLLLGARGYTF. The DNA for the CDR3 is TGTGCCACCAGCAGAGTTCTCCTTTTAGGGGCAAGAGGCTACACCTTC.

This rearrangement joins TRBV7-2 to TRBJ2-5, with no clear D. The CDR3 is 13 amino acids. V shed 5 bases and J shed 1 base, with 8 bases lying between them. Germline V gene lookup returns CDR1 SGHTA and CDR2 FQGNSA. This CDR3 reads CASSTRSQETQYF. In DNA, the CDR3 is TGTGCCAGCAGCACAAGATCCCAAGAGACCCAGTACTTC.

The chain is built from TRBV20-1 and TRBJ2-3; 8 nucleotides line up with TRBD2. The germline V gene encodes CDR1 DFQATT and CDR2 SNEGSKA (reference sequence). The V and J ends lost 8 bases and 5 bases, in that order; junction bases with no gene match: 18. The CDR3 has 16 amino acids. The CDR3 spells CSTRPRSGGPGDTQYF. For the CDR3, the DNA is TGCAGTACCCGCCCGAGGAGCGGGGGCCCCGGAGATACGCAGTATTTT.